This is a list of T cell receptor beta chains from one sample in a study of cytomegalovirus exposure and HLA in healthy donors. Some clones are missing from TCRdb's copy, which holds only in-frame ones; the method was immunoSEQ multiplex PCR. The top ten clones hold about 4.4% of a sample with around 140,000 clones, about two thirds of them seen once. What was sequenced was PBMCs. These receptors came from a man in his fifties or sixties in good health and CMV-seropositive. The CDR3 runs from the conserved cysteine through the conserved F or W. Fields, in order: D gene, V gene, J gene, clone size, CDR3 protein, CDR3 DNA. A D gene is named only where the DNA matches it firmly. Clone size is stated in some rows and not others, as once, few, many or a class when expanded.

D: TRBD1; V: TRBV27; J: TRBJ2-5; size: .; CDR3: CASSPRDRAGETQYF; DNA: TGTGCCAGCAGTCCCAGGGACAGGGCAGGGGAGACCCAGTACTTC
D: TRBD2; V: TRBV7-9; J: TRBJ2-1; size: .; CDR3: CASSAGTIGLENEQFF; DNA: TGTGCCAGCAGCGCAGGGACTATCGGGCTCGAGAATGAGCAGTTCTTC
D: .; V: TRBV18; J: TRBJ2-2; size: .; CDR3: CASSPPGTGGLNTGELFF; DNA: TGTGCCAGCTCACCACCGGGCACCGGGGGGCTAAACACCGGGGAGCTGTTTTTT
D: .; V: TRBV9; J: TRBJ2-7; size: once; CDR3: CASSDGSYEQYF; DNA: TGTGCCAGCAGCGACGGGAGCTACGAGCAGTACTTC
D: .; V: TRBV5-1; J: TRBJ1-5; size: .; CDR3: CASSLDSLNQPQHF; DNA: TGCGCCAGCAGCTTGGACAGCCTCAATCAGCCCCAGCATTTT
D: TRBD1; V: TRBV7-6; J: TRBJ1-2; size: few; CDR3: CASTRGQGYGYTF; DNA: TGTGCCAGCACGAGGGGGCAAGGCTATGGCTACACCTTC
D: TRBD2; V: TRBV6-5; J: TRBJ2-7; size: .; CDR3: CASRRTRIYEQYF; DNA: TGTGCCAGCAGAAGGACTAGAATTTACGAGCAGTACTTC
D: TRBD1; V: TRBV9; J: TRBJ2-3; size: .; CDR3: CASSGEGGQGTDTQYF; DNA: TGTGCCAGCAGCGGCGAGGGGGGACAGGGAACAGATACGCAGTATTTT
D: TRBD1; V: TRBV28; J: TRBJ1-1; size: once; CDR3: CATKGAGAPNTEAFF; DNA: TGTGCCACCAAGGGGGCAGGGGCCCCGAACACTGAAGCTTTCTTT
D: .; V: TRBV28; J: TRBJ2-2; size: .; CDR3: CASRSNFVGLNTGELFF; DNA: TGTGCCAGCCGGTCCAACTTCGTGGGCCTGAACACCGGGGAGCTGTTTTTT
D: TRBD2; V: TRBV6-1; J: TRBJ2-3; size: .; CDR3: CASREPGLALDTQYF; DNA: TGTGCCAGCAGGGAGCCGGGACTAGCGTTGGATACGCAGTATTTT
D: .; V: TRBV6-1; J: TRBJ2-7; size: few; CDR3: CASSTQGFGEQYF; DNA: TGTGCCAGCAGTACACAGGGATTCGGCGAGCAGTACTTC
D: TRBD2; V: TRBV15; J: TRBJ2-7; size: few; CDR3: CATSRRGGQQYF; DNA: TGTGCCACCAGCAGGCGGGGGGGGCAGCAGTACTTC
D: .; V: TRBV12-5; J: TRBJ2-7; size: few; CDR3: CASGLDARINNREQYF; DNA: TGTGCTAGTGGTTTGGACGCCAGGATCAATAATCGCGAGCAGTACTTC